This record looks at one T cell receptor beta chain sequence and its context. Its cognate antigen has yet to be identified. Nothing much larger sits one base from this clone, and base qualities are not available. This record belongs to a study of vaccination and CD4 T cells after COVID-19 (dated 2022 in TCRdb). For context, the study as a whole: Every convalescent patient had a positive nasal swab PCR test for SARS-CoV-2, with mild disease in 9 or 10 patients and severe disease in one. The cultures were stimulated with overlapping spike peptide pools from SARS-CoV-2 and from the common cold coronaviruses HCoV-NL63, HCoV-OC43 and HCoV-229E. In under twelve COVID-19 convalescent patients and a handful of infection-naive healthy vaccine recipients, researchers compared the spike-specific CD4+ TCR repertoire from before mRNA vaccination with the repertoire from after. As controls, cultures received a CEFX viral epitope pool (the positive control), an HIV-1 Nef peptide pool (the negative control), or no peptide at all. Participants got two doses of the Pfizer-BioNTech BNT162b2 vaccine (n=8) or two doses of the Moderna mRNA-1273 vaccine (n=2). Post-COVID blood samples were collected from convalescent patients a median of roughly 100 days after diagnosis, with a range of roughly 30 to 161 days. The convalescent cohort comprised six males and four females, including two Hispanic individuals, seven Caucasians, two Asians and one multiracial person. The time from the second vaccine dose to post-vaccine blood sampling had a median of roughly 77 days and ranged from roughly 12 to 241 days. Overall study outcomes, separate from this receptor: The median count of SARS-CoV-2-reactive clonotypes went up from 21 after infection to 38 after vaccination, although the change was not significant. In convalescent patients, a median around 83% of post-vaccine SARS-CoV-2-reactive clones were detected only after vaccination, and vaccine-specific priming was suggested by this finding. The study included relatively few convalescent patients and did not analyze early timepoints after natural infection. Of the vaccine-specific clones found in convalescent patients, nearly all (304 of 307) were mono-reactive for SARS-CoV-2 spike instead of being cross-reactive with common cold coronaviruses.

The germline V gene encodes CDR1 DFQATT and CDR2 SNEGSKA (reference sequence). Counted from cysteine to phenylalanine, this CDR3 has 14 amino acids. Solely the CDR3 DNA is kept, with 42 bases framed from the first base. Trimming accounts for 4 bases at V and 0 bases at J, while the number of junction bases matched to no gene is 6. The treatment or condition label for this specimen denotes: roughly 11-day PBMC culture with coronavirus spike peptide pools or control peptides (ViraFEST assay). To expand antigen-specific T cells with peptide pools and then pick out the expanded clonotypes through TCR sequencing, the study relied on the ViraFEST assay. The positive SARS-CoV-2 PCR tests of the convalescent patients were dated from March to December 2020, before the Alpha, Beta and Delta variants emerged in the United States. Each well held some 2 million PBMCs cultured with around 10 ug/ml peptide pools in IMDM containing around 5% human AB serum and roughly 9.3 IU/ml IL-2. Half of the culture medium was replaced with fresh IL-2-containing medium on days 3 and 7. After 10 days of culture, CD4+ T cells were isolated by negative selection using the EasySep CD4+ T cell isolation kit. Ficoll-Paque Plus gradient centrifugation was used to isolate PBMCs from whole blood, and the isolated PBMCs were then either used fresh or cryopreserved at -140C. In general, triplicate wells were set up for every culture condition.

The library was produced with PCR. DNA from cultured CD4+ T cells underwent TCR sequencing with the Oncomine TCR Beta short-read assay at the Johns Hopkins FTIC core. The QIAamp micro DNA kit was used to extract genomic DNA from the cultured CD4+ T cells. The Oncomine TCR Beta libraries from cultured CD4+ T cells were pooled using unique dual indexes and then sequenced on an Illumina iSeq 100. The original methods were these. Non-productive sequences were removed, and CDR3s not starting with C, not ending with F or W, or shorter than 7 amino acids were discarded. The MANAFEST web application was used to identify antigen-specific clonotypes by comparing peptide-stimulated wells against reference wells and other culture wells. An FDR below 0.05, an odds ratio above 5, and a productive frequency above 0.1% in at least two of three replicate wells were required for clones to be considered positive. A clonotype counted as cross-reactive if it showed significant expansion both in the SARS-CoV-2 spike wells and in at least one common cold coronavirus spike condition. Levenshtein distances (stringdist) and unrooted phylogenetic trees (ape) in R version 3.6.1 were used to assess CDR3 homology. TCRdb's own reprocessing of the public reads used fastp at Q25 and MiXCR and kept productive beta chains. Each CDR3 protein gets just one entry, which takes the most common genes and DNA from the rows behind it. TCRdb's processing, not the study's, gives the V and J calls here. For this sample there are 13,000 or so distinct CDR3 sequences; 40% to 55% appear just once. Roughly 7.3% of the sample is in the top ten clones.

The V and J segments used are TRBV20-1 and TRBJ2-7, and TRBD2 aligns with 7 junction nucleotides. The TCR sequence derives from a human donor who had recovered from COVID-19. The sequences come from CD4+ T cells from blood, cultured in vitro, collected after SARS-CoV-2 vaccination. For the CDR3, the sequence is CSAITSGVSYEQYF. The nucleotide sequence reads TGCAGTGCTATTACGAGCGGGGTCTCCTACGAGCAGTACTTC.